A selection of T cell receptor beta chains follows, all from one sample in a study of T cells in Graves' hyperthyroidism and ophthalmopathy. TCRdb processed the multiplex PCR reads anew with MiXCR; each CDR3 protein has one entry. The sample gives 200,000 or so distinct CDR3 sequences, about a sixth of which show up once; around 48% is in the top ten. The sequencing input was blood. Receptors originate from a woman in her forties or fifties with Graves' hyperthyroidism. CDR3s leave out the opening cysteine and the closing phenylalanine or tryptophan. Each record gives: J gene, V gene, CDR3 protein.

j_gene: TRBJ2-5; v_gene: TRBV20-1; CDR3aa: SARGGTTQY
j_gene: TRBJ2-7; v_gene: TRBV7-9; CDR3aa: ASSLGRGSDEQY
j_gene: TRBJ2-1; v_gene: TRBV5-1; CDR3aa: ASSLGGGPYNEQF
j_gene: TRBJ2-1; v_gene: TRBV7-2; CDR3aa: ASSPYGLSNEQF
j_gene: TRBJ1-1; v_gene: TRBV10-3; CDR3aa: AISAGSAANTEAF
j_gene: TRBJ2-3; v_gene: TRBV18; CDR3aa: ASSPLGTGDTQY
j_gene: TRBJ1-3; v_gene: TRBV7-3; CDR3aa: ASSLGPLDSGNTIY
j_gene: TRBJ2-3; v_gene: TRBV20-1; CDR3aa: SARDSLDRDTQY
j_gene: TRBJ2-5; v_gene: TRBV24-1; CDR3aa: ATSDPTGVKETQY
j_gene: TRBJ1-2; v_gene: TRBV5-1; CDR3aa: ASSLDQDYGYT
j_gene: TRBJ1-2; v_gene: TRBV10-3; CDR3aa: AITSGTGAYGYT
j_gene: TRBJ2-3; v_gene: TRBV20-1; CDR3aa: SASNPSGRATDTQY
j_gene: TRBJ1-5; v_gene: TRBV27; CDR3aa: ASSQMGNQPQH
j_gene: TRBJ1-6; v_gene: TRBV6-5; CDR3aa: ASRSPNSPLH
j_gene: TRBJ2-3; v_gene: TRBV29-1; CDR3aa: SVAQSSSSTDTQY
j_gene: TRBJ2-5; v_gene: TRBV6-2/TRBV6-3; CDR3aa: ASSKSNRGQETQY
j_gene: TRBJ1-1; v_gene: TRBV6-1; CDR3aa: ASTDSLNTEAF
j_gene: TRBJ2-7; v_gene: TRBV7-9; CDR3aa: ASSSRDRVSYEQY
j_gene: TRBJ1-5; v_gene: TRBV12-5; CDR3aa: ASGLVAMGGLHQPQH
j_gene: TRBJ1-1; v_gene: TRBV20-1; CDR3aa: SARGQGDTEAF
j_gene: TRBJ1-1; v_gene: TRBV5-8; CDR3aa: ASSFRQTTMNTEAF
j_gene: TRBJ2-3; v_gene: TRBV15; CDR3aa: ATSRSGTGLSTDTQY
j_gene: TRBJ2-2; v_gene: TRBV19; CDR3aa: ASIPPGLRNTGELF
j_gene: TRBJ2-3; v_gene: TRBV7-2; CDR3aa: ASSQGSETDTQY
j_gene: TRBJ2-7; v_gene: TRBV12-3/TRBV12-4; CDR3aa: ASSPTRGSAYEQY
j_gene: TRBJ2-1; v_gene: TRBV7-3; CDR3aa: ASSSPGTSNEQF
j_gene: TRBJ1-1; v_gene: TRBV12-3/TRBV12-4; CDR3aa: ASSLFLNTEAF
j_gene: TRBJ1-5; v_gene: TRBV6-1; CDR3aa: ASNRQGFDQPQH
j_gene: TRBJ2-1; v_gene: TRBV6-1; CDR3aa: ASRKRGGFGEQF
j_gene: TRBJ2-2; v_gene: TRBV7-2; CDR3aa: ASSLVFSRELF
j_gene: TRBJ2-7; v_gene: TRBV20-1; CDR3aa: SASRGGEQY
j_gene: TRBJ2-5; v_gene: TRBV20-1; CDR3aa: SAATSGGLQETQY
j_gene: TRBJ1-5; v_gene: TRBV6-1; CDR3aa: ASSTRLGTRSNQPQH
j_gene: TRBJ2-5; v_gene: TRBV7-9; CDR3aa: ASSLRTGKRETQY
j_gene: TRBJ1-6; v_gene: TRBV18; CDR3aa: ASSPSGGQNSPLH
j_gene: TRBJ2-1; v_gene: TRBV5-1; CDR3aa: ASSLVGQGNYNEQF
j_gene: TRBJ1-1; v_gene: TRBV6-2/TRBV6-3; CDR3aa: ASSYSSAPDRAFSEAF
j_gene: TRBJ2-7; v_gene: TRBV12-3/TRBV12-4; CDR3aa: ASSPARTGFHEQY
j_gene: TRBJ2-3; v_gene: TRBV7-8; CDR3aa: ASSRNRVTSTDTQY
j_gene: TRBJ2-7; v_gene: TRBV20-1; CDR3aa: SPGQGAYEQY
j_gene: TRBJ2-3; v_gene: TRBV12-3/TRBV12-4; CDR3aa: ASSPLGSTDTQY
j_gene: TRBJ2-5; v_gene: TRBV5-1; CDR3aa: ASSPWGGRESEETQY
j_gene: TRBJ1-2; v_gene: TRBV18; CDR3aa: ASSQAGTPSVGYT
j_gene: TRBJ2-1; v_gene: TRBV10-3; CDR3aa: AVSWGQDSYNEQF
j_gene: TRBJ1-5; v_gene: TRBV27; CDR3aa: ASIPAHRKQPQH
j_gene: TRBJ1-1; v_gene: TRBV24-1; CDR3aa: ATRPKTGVGTEAF
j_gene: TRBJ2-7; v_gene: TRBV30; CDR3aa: AWSGENGYEQY
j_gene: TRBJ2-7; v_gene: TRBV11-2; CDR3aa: ASSFGPALAGASAYEQY
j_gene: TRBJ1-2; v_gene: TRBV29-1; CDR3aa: SVGETLYGYT
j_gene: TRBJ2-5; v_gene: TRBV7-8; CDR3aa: ASSPTGGGETQY
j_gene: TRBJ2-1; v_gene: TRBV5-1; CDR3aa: ASSLGLSSSYNEQF
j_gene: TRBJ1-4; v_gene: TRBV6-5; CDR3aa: ASSYVGTGDEKLF
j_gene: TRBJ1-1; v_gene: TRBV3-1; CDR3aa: ASSWWTGETEAF
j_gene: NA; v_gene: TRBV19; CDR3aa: ASSIGPPGLTYNEQY
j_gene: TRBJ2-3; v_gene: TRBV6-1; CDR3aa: ASSDRTSGTDTQY
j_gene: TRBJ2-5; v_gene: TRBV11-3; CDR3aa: ASSLEAQETQY
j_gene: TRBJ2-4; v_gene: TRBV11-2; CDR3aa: ASSLVGLAGKRDIQY
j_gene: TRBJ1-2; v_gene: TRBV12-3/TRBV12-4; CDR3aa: AINYPRQGPYGYT
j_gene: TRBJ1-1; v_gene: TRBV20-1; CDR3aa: SANPTGGGTEAF
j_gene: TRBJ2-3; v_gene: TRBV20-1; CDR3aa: SVEGTGTDTQY